The sequence of this T cell receptor beta chain was determined in a study of prognosis after radiotherapy for stage I lung cancer. Study summary: Non-small cell lung cancer patients were all deemed medically inoperable. Development of distant metastases after radiotherapy was seen in several patients at a median of around seven months, with no significant progression in under 17.

Germline values: CDR1 SNHLY, CDR2 FYNNEI. The CDR3 loop spans 13 amino acids. V lost 6 bases, J lost 4 bases, and 10 bases lay in between. Using two-round multiplex PCR, the authors amplified TCR beta CDR3 from genomic DNA. Primers targeting each individual TRBV and TRBJ gene were applied in first-round PCR. TCRdb processed the multiplex PCR reads anew with MiXCR; each CDR3 protein has one entry. Here the sample spans about 12,000 distinct CDR3 sequences, about 56% being singletons. By share of the sample, this clonotype is medium-sized. The sequencing used PBMCs, collected before or after stereotactic body radiation therapy (not recorded which). The chain recombines TRBV2 with TRBJ2-1; weak D call: TRBD2 (6 bases). The source is a donor over 45 with non-small cell lung cancer. CDR3: CASSGDLYNEQFF. The CDR3 DNA reads as TGTGCCAGCAGCGGGGACTTGTACAATGAGCAGTTCTTC.